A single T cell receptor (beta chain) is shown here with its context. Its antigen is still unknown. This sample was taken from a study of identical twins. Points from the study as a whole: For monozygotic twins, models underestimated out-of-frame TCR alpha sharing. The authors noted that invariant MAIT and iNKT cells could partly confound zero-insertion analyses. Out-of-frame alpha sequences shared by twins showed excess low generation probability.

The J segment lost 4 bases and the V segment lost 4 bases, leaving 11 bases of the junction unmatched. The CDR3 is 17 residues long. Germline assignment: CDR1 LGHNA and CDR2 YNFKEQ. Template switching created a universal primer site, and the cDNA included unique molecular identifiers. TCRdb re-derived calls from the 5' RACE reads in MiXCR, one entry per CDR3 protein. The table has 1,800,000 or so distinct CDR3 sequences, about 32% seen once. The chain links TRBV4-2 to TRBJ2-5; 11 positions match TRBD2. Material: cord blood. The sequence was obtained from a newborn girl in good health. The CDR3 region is CASSPTSGRRIGETQYF. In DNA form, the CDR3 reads TGTGCCAGCAGCCCAACTAGCGGGAGAAGGATCGGAGAGACCCAGTACTTC.